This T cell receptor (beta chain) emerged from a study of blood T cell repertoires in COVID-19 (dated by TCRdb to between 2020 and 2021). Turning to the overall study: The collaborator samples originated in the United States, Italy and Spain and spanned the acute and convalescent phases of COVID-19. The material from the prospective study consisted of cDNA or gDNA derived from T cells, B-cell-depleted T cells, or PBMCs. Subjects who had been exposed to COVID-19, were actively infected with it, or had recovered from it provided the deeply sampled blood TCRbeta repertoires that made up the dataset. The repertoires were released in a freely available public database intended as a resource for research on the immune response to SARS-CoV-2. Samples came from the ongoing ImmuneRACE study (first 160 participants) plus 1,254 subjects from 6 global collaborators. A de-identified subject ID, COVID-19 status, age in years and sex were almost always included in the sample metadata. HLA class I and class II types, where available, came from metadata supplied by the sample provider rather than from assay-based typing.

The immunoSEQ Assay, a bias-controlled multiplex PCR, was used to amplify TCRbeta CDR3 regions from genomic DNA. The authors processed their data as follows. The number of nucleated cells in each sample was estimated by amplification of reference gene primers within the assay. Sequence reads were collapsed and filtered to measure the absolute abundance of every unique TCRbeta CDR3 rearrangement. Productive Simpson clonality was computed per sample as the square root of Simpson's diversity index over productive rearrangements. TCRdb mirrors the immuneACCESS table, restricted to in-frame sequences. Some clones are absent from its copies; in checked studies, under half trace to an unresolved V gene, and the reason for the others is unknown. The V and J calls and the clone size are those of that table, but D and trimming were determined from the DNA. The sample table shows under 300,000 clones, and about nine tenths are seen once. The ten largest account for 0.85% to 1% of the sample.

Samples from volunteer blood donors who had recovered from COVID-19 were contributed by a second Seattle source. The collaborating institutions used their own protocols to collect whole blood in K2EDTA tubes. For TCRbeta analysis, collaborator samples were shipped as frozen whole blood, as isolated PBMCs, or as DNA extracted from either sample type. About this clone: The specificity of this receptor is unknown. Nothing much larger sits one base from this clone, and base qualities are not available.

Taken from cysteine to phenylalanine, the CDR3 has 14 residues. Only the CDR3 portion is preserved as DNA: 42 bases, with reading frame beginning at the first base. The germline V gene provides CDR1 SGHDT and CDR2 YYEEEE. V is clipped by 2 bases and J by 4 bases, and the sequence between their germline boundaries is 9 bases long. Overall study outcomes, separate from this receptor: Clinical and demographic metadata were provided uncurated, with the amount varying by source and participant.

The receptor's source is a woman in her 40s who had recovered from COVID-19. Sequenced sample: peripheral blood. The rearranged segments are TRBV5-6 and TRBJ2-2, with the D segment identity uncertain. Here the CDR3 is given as CASSFAPGTGELFF. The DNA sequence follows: TGTGCCAGCAGCTTCGCGCCGGGCACCGGGGAGCTGTTTTTT.